This record looks at one T cell receptor beta chain sequence and its context. Its antigen is still unknown. Sequencing used immunoSEQ multiplex PCR; TCRdb keeps in-frame clones, though not all of them. The repertoire holds 150,000 to 160,000 clones, about 88% seen once, with 15% to 20% in the top ten. The sample is drawn from a study of T cell responses to AZD1222 COVID-19 vaccine. Across the study: Pooling was applied to second doses at about 4 or about 12 weeks. Notes on the study in general: The span of vaccine-associated CD4 TCRs extended across spike, with dominance at 160-218 and 743-854. Just a handful of AZD1222 recipients were seropositive at baseline.

Germline lookup yields CDR1 LGHDT and CDR2 YNNKEL (reference sequence). J lost 2 bases, V lost 4 bases, and 6 bases had no gene match. The CDR3 has 16 amino acids. The chain uses TRBV3-1 (or the pseudogene TRBV3-2) and TRBJ2-3; 10 nucleotides agree with TRBD2. This TCR was recovered from an adult in good health. The sample consisted of peripheral blood, taken on day 0 of AZD1222 vaccination. The chain's CDR3 is CASSRWTSGDTDTQYF. The CDR3 DNA is TGTGCCAGCAGCCGCTGGACTAGCGGAGACACAGATACGCAGTATTTT.